This T cell receptor beta chain was recovered during a study of beta chain features in type 1 diabetes (dated by TCRdb to about 2018). Turning to the overall study: Patients and healthy donors did not differ in mean age, gender distribution, total cell number or subset yield. A total of about 110,000,000 sorted cells were examined across all samples, and a strong correlation was observed between cell number per subset and RNA yield. In the study, recently diagnosed type 1 diabetes patients and matched healthy donors were compared on the TCRB repertoires of their sorted circulating CD4+ T cell subsets. Whereas all 30 or so donors provided naive and central memory subsets, regulatory and stem cell-like memory subsets were isolated from just 8 patients and about 8 healthy donors. Study-wide conclusions, independent of this receptor: Naive, central memory and regulatory TCRB repertoires appeared to be more alike among patients than among healthy donors. Because small numbers of individuals were included in the HLA sub-analyses, any influence of HLA type on TCRB rearrangement was left unresolved. Shorter templates might be favored by PCR, yet because patient and control samples were amplified and corrected together, any such skew would affect both groups equally. In all four CD4+ subsets, TCRB CDR3 length was moderately but significantly shorter in type 1 diabetes patients. Because cDNA was sequenced instead of genomic DNA, activated cells with high expression could be over-represented, although the groups did not differ in activation or CD3 levels. Fewer insertions and more nucleotide deletions at VDJ recombination sites were observed in patients with type 1 diabetes, implying thymic rearrangement abnormalities.

Each donor gave one peripheral blood draw, averaging approximately 120 mL, which was collected into heparinised tubes. Naive, central memory, regulatory and stem cell-like memory CD4+ T cells were sorted on a BD FACSAria II using a panel including CD45RO, CCR7, CD25, CD127, CD95 and CD27. Every sorted population had a purity above 95%. PBMCs were isolated right away by Lymphoprep density gradient centrifugation and were stained directly, without culture. So that batch effects would be minimized, each experiment stained and sorted samples in pairs, pairing one healthy donor with one patient. Between the V and J ends, shortened by 4 bases and 4 bases respectively, the junction contains 11 bases. The CDR3 runs 14 amino acids, cysteine and phenylalanine included. Of the read, only the CDR3 DNA is kept; its 42 bases are in frame from base 1. CDR1 and CDR2 were assigned from the germline V gene as SGDLS and YYNGEE.

All of the isolated RNA was reverse transcribed with the High Capacity cDNA Reverse Transcription Kit, so expressed TCRB transcripts were sequenced. Deep immunoSEQ sequencing was performed on naive, central memory and regulatory T cell samples, with an average of around 3.5 million total reads per sample. After sorted cells were lysed in RLT buffer, RNA was extracted with DNase-treated RNeasy Micro or Mini kits, with the choice depending on cell number. Each cell subset was processed separately to prevent cross-contamination, with patient and healthy donor samples processed together. TCRB sequences were amplified from cDNA with the immunoSEQ multiplex PCR, producing 87-bp fragments spanning the CDR3 region. The amplicons were sequenced using the Illumina HiSeq platform. As for how the authors treated the data: PCR bias was computationally corrected using synthetic template baselines, reads within Hamming distance 2 were collapsed, and singletons that could not be merged were discarded. Reads were aligned against IMGT so that V, D and J genes, CDR3 length and insertions or deletions at six rearrangement sites could be assigned. Within each subset, clonotype counts were normalized to sorted cell number, and only after that were true diversity and Gini coefficients computed with the tcR R package. The overlap coefficient, calculated on TCRB nucleotide sequences, was used to quantify repertoire sharing. Sourced from immuneACCESS, this table was stored by TCRdb with only in-frame sequences that have V and J called. A share of the clones is absent; for the studies checked, an unresolved V gene accounts for under half, and the remainder has no known explanation. The V and J calls and the clone size are those of that table, but D and trimming were determined from the DNA. The sample has roughly 150,000 clones on record, 8.5% to 14% of them singletons. The ten top clones hold roughly 2% of the sample.

The table lists this clone with a few counts. The clone's antigen remains unknown. No per-base quality is available; no much larger clone lies one base away. The receptor was derived from a man aged 18 to 30 in good health. The sample comprised central memory CD4+ T cells from blood. The sequence is built from TRBV9 and TRBJ2-2; 7 matching bases give a weak D call of TRBD2. The CDR3 protein sequence reads: CASSSGGPTGELFF. The bases are TGTGCCAGCAGCTCCGGGGGGCCCACCGGGGAGCTGTTTTTT.